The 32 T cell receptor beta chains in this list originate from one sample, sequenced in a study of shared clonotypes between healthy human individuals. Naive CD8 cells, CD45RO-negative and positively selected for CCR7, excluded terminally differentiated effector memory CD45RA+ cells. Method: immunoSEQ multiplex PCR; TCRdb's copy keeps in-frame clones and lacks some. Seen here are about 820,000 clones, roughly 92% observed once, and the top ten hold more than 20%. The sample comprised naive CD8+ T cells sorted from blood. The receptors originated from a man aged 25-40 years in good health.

The CDR3 reads CASSESWGFYGYTF. The DNA of the CDR3 is TGTGCCAGCAGCGAAAGTTGGGGTTTCTATGGCTACACCTTC. This chain links TRBV5-6 with TRBJ1-2; the D is unclear. The CDR3 covers 14 residues. Trimming removed 4 bases at V and 4 bases at J, with 14 bases between. Per germline, CDR1 SGHDT and CDR2 YYEEEE.

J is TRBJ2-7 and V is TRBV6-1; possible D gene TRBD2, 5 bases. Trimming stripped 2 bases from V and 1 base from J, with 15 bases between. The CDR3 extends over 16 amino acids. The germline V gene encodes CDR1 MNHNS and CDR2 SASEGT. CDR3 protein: CASSETWERGSYEQYF. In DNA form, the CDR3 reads TGTGCCAGCAGTGAAACTTGGGAGAGAGGATCCTACGAGCAGTACTTC.

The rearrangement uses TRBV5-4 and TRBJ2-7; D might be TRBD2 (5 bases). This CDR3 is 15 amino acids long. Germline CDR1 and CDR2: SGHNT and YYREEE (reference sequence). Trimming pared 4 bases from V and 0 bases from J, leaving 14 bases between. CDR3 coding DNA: TGTGCCAGCAGCCCCGCCCCGGGAAGCTCCTACGAGCAGTACTTC. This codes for CASSPAPGSSYEQYF.

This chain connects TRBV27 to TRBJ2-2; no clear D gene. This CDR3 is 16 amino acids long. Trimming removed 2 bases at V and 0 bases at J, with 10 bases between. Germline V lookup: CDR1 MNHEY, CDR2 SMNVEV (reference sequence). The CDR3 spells CASSLIFGSNTGELFF. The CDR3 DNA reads TGTGCCAGCAGTTTAATTTTCGGGTCGAACACCGGGGAGCTGTTTTTT.

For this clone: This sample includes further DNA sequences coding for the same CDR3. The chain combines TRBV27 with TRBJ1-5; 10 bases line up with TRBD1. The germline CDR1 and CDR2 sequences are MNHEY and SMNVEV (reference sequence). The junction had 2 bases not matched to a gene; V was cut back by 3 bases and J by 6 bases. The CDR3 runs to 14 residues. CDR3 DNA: TGTGCCAGCAGTTTTGGACAGGGGGGTCAGCCCCAGCATTTT. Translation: CASSFGQGGQPQHF.

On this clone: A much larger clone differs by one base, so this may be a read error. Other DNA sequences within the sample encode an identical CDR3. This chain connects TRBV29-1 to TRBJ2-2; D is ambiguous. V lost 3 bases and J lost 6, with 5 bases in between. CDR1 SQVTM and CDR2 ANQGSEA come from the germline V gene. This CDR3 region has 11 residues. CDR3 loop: CSVEAAGELFF. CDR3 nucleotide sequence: TGCAGCGTTGAGGCCGCCGGGGAGCTGTTTTTT.

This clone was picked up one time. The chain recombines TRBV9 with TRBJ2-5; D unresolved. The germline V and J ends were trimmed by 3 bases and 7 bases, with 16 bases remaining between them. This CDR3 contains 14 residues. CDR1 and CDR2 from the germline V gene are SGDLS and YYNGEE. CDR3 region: CASSEGGRAGTQYF. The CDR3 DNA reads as TGTGCCAGCAGCGAGGGTGGAAGGGCAGGGACCCAGTACTTC.

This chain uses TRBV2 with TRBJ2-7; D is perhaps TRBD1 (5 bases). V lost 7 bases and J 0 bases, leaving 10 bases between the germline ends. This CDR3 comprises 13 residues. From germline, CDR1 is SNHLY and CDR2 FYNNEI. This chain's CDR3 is CASNQGPSYEQYF. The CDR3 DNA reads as TGTGCCAGCAACCAGGGCCCCTCCTACGAGCAGTACTTC.

The DNA for the CDR3 is TGTGCCAGCAGCTGGGGACAGGGTCGGAATCAGCCCCAGCATTTT. Amino acids: CASSWGQGRNQPQHF. The rearrangement uses TRBV28 and TRBJ1-5; TRBD1 agrees at 9 bases. After removal of 6 bases from V and 4 bases from J, the junction contained 7 bases not matched to a gene. CDR1 is MDHEN, CDR2 SYDVKM, per germline. The CDR3 contains 15 residues.

CDR3 protein: CASSLGLAPYNEQFF. CDR3 nucleotide sequence: TGTGCCAGCAGTCTGGGGCTAGCGCCCTACAATGAGCAGTTCTTC. The chain combines TRBV27 with TRBJ2-1; weak D call: TRBD2 (6 bases). The CDR3 is 15 residues long. CDR1 and CDR2 from the germline V gene are MNHEY and SMNVEV (reference sequence). The V gene lost 5 bases and the J gene lost 2 bases, with 13 bases spanning the gap.

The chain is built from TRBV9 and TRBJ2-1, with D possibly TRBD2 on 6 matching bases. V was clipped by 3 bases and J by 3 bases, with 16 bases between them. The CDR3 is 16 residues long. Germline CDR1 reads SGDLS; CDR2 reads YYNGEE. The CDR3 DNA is TGTGCCAGCAGCGCAGGGCGGCGGGGCAACTACAATGAGCAGTTCTTC. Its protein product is CASSAGRRGNYNEQFF.

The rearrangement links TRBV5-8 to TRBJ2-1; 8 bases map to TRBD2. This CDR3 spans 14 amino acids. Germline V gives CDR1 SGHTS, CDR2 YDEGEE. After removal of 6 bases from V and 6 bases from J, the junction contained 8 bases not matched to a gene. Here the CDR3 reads CASTPGLAPNEQFF. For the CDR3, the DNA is TGTGCCAGCACCCCCGGACTAGCACCCAATGAGCAGTTCTTC.

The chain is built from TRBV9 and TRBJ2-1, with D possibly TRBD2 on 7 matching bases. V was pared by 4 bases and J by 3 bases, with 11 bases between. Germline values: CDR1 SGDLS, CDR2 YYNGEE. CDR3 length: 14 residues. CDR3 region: CASSRGGVYNEQFF. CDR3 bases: TGTGCCAGCAGCAGAGGGGGGGTCTACAATGAGCAGTTCTTC.

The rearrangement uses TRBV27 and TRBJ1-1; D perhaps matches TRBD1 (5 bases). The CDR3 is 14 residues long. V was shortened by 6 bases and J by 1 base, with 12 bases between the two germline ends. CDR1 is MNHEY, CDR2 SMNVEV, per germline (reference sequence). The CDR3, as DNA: TGTGCCAGCAGAGGATACACAGGGAACACTGAAGCTTTCTTT. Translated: CASRGYTGNTEAFF.

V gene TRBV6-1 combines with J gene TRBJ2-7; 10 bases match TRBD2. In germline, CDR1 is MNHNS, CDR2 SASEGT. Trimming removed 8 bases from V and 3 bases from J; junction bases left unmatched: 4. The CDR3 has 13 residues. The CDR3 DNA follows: TGTGCCAGCCGCCCTAGCGGGAGCTACGAGCAGTACTTC. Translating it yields CASRPSGSYEQYF.

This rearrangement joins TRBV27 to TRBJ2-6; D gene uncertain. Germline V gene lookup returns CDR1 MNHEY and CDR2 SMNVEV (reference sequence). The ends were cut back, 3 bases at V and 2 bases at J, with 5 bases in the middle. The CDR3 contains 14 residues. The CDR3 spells CASSLVPGANVLTF. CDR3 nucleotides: TGTGCCAGCAGTTTGGTCCCTGGGGCCAACGTCCTGACTTTC. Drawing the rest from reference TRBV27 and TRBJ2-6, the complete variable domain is EAQVTQNPRYLITVTGKKLTVTCSQNMNHEYMSWYRQDPGLGLRQIYYSMNVEVTDKGDVPEGYKVSRKEKRNFPLILESPSPNQTSLYFCASSLVPGANVLTFGAGSRLTVL.

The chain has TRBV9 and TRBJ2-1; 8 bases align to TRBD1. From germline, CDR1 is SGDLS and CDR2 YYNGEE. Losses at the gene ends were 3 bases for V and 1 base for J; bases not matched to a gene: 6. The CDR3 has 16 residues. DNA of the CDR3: TGTGCCAGCAGCGCGGCCGGGACAGGATCCTACAATGAGCAGTTCTTC. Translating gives CASSAAGTGSYNEQFF.

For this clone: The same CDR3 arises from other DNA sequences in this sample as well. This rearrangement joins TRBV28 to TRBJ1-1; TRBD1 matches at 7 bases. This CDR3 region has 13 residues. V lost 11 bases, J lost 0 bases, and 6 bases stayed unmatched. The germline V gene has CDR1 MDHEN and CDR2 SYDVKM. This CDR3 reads CASRQGLNTEAFF. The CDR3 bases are TGTGCCTCCCGACAGGGACTGAACACTGAAGCTTTCTTT. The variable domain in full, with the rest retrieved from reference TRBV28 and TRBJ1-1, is DVKVTQSSRYLVKRTGEKVFLECVQDMDHENMFWYRQDPGLGLRLIYFSYDVKMKEKGDIPEGYSVSREKKERFSLILESASTNQTSMYLCASRQGLNTEAFFGQGTRLTVV.

CDR3 in amino acids: CASSLSGGNQPQHF. Written as DNA, the CDR3 is TGTGCCAGCAGCCTTTCAGGTGGCAATCAGCCCCAGCATTTT. The chain employs TRBV9 and TRBJ1-5, with D unresolved. The V and J ends lost 4 bases and 2 bases respectively, with 10 bases between them. CDR1 SGDLS and CDR2 YYNGEE come from the germline V gene. The CDR3 runs 14 residues.

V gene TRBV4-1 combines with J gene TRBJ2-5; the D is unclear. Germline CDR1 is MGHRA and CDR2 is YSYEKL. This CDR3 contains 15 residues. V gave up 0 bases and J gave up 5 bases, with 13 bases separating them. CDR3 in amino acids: CASSQEYALRETQYF. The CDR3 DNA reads TGCGCCAGCAGCCAAGAATATGCCTTAAGGGAGACCCAGTACTTC.

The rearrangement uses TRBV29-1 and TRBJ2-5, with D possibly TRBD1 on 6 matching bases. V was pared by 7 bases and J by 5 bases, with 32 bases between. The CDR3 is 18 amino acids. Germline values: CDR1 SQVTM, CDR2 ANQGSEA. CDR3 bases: TGCAGCGGCCGAGCAGTCTTCAAACAGGGTATGGGTGTGGAGACCCAGTACTTC. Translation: CSGRAVFKQGMGVETQYF.

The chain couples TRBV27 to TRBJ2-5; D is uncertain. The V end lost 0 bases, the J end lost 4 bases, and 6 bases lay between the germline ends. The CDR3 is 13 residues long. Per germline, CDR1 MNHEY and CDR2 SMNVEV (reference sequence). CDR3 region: CASSLSDRETQYF. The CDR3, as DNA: TGTGCCAGCAGTTTATCGGATCGAGAGACCCAGTACTTC.

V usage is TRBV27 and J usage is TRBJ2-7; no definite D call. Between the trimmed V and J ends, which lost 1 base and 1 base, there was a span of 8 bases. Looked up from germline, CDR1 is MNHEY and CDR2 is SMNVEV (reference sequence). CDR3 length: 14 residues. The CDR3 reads CASSLWSSSYEQYF. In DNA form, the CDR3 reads TGTGCCAGCAGTTTATGGTCCAGTTCCTACGAGCAGTACTTC.

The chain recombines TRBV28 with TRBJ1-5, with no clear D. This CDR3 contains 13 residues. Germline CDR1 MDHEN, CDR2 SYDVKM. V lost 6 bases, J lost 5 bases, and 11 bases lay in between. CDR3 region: CASRPIVYQPQHF. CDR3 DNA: TGTGCCAGCAGACCTATAGTGTATCAGCCCCAGCATTTT.

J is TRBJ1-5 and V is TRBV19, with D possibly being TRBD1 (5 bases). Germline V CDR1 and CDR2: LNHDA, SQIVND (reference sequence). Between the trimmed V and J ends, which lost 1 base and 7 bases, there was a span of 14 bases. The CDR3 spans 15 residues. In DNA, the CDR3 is TGTGCCAGTAGTATAGTTGGGAGGGGAAGGCAGCCCCAGCATTTT. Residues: CASSIVGRGRQPQHF.

CDR3 amino acids: CASQTSGSTDTQYF. As DNA, the CDR3 is TGTGCCAGCCAGACTAGCGGGAGCACAGATACGCAGTATTTT. This sequence joins TRBV7-6 and TRBJ2-3, with 10 bases lining up with TRBD2. The CDR3 totals 14 residues. V was clipped by 8 bases and J by 0 bases; unmatched bases: 2. Per the germline V gene, CDR1 is SGHVS and CDR2 is FNYEAQ.

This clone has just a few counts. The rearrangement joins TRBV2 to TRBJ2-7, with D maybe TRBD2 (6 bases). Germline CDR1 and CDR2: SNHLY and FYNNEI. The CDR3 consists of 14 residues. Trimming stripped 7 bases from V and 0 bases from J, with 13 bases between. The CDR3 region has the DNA TGTGCCAGCACCCTGGGACTGAACTCCTACGAGCAGTACTTC. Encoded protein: CASTLGLNSYEQYF.

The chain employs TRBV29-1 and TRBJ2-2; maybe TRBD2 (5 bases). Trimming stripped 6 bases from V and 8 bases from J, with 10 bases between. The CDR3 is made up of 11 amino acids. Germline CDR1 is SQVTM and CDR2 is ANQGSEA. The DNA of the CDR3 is TGCAGCGTCCCGAGCGGTGGGGAGCTGTTTTTT. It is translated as CSVPSGGELFF.

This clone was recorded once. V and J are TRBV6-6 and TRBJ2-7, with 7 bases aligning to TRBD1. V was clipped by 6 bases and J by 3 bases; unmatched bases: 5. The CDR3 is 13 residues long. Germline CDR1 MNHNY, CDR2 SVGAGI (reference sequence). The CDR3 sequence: CASRLGQNYEQYF. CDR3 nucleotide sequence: TGTGCCAGCAGATTGGGACAGAACTACGAGCAGTACTTC.

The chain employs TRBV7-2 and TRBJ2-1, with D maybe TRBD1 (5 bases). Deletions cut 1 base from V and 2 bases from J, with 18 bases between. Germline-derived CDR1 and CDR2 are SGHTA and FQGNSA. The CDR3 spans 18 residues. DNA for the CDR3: TGTGCCAGCAGCTTAGACCTCCGACAGTCCCCGACCTACAATGAGCAGTTCTTC. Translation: CASSLDLRQSPTYNEQFF.

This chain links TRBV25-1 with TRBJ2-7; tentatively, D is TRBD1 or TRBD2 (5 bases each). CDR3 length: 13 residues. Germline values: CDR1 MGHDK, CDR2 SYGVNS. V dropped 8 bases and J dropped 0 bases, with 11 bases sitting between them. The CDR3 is CASAGTNSYEQYF. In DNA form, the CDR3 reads TGTGCCAGCGCCGGGACGAACTCCTACGAGCAGTACTTC.

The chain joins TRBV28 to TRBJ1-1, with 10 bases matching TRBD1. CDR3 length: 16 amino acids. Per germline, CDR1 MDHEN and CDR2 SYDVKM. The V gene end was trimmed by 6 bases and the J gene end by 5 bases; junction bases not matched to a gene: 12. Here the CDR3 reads CASRHPPGQGSTEAFF. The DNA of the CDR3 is TGTGCCAGCAGACATCCTCCGGGACAGGGGAGTACTGAAGCTTTCTTT.